The entry that follows covers one T cell receptor (beta chain) sequence. The sample belongs to a study of control samples from healthy donors and cancer patients. TCRdb's table, derived via immunoSEQ multiplex PCR, lists solely in-frame clones and lacks some. This table has approximately 160,000 clones, roughly 92% appearing once. Trimming stripped 2 bases from V and 1 base from J, with 16 bases between. This CDR3 spans 17 amino acids. Per germline, CDR1 SGHTS and CDR2 YDEGEE. The sequenced sample was blood. This receptor was taken from a woman younger than 45 in good health. The V and J genes are TRBV5-8 and TRBJ1-5; D is undetermined. DNA for the CDR3: TGTGCCAGCAGCTTTGTAGTTAGACCCGGGAGCAATCAGCCCCAGCATTTT. Translating gives CASSFVVRPGSNQPQHF.